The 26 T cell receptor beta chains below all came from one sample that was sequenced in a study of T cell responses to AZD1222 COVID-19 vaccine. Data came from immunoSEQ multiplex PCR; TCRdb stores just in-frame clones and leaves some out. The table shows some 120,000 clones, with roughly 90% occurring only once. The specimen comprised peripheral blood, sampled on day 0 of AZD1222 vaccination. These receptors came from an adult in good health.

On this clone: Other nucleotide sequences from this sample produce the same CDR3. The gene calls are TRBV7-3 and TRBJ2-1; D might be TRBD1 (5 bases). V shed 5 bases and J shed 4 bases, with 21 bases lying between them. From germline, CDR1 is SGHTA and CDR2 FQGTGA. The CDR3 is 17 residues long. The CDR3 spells CASSKKGYRKPYNEQFF. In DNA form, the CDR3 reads TGTGCCAGCAGCAAGAAGGGGTATCGGAAGCCGTACAATGAGCAGTTCTTC.

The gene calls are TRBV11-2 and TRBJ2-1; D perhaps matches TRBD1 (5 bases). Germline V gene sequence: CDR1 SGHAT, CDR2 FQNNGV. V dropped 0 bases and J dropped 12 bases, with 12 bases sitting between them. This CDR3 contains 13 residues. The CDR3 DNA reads TGTGCCAGCAGCTTAGATTATGGTAGGGGGCAGTTCTTC. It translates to CASSLDYGRGQFF.

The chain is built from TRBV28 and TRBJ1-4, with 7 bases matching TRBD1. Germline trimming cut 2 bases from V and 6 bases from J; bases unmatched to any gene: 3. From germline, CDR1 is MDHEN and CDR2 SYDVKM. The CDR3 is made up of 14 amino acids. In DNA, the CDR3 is TGTGCCAGCAGTTTAAGACAGGGTTATGAAAAACTGTTTTTT. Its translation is CASSLRQGYEKLFF.

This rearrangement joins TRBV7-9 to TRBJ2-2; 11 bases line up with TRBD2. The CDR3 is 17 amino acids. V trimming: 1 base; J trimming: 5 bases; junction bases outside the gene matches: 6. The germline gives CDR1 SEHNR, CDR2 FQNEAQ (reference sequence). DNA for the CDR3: TGTGCCAGCAGCTTAGTACTAGCGGGAGTATGGACCGGGGAGCTGTTTTTT. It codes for CASSLVLAGVWTGELFF.

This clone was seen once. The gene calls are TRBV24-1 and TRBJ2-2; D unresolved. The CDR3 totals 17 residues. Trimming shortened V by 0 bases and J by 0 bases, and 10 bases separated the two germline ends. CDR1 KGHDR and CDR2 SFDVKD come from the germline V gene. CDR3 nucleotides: TGTGCCACCAGTGATTTGTACCCAAGTACGAACACCGGGGAGCTGTTTTTT. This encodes CATSDLYPSTNTGELFF.

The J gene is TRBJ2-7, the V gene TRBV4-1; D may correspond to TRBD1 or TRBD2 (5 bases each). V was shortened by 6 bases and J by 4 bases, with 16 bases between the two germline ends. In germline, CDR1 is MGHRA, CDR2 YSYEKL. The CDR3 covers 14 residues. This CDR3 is CASRVPGTKYEQYF. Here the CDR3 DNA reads TGCGCCAGCAGGGTACCCGGGACGAAGTACGAGCAGTACTTC.

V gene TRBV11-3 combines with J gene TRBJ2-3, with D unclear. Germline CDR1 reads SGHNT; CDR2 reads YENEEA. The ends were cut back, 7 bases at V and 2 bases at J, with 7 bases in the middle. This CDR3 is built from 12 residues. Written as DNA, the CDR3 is TGTGCCAGCACCATAAACACAGATACGCAGTATTTT. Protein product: CASTINTDTQYF.

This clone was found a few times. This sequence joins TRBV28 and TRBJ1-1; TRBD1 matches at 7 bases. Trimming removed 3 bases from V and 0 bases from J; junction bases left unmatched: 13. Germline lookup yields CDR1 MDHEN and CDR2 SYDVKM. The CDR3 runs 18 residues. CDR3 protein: CASSLPHWTGIMNTEAFF. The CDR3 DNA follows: TGTGCCAGCAGTTTGCCCCATTGGACAGGCATTATGAACACTGAAGCTTTCTTT. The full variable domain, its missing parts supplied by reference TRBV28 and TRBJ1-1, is DVKVTQSSRYLVKRTGEKVFLECVQDMDHENMFWYRQDPGLGLRLIYFSYDVKMKEKGDIPEGYSVSREKKERFSLILESASTNQTSMYLCASSLPHWTGIMNTEAFFGQGTRLTVV.

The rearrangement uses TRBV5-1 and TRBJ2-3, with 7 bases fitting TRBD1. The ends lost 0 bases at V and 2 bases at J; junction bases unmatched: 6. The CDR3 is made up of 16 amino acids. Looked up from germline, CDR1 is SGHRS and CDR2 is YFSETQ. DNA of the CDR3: TGCGCCAGCAGCTTGGTACCGGGACAGAACACAGATACGCAGTATTTT. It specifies CASSLVPGQNTDTQYF.

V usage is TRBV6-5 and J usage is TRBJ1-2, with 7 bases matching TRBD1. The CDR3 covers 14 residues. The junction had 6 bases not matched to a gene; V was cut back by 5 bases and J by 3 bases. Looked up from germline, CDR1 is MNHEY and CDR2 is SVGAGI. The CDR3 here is CASSRDSYDYGYTF. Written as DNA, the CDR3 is TGTGCCAGCAGTCGGGACAGTTATGACTATGGCTACACCTTC.

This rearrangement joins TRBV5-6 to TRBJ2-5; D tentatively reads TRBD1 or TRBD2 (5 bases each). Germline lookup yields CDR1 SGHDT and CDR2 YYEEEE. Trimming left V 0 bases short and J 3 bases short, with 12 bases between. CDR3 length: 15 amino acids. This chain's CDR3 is CASSLGGSRKETQYF. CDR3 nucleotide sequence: TGTGCCAGCAGCTTGGGGGGGTCCAGAAAAGAGACCCAGTACTTC.

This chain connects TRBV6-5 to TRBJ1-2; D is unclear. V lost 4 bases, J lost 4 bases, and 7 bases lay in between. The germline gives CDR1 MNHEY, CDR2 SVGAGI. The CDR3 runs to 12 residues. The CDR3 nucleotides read TGTGCCAGCAGTTCCTTATCCTATGGCTACACCTTC. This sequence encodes CASSSLSYGYTF.

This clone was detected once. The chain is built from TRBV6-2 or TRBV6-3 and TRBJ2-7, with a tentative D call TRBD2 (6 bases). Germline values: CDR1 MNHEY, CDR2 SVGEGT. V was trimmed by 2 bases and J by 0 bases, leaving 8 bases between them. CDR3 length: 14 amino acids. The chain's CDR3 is CASSYVGGSYEQYF. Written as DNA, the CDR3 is TGTGCCAGCAGTTACGTGGGGGGCTCCTACGAGCAGTACTTC.

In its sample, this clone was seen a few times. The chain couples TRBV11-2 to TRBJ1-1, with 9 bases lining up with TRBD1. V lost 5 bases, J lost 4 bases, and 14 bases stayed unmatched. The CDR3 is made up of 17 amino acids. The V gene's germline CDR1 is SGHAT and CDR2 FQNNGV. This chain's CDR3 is CASSDSFGQGMGTEAFF. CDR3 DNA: TGTGCCAGCAGCGACTCATTTGGACAGGGGATGGGCACTGAAGCTTTCTTT.

CDR3 amino acids: CASYQDSGNSAGTDTQYF. CDR3 DNA sequence: TGTGCCAGCTATCAAGATTCAGGCAACTCGGCTGGCACAGATACGCAGTATTTT. This chain joins TRBV2 and TRBJ2-3; no clear D. The CDR3 totals 18 residues. Germline CDR1 and CDR2: SNHLY and FYNNEI. Trimming left V 8 bases short and J 1 base short, with 25 bases between.

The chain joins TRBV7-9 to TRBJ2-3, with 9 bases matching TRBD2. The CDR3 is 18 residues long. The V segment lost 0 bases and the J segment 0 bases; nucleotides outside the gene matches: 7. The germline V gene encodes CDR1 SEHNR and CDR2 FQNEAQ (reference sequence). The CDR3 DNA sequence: TGTGCCAGCAGCTTAGCGTTCGGGCGGGAGGGAAGCACAGATACGCAGTATTTT. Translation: CASSLAFGREGSTDTQYF.

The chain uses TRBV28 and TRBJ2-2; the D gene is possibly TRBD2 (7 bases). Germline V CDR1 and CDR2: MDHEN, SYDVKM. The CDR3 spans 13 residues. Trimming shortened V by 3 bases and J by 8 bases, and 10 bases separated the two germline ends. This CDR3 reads CASSLGGRGELFF. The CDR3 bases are TGTGCCAGCAGTTTGGGGGGGCGTGGGGAGCTGTTTTTT.

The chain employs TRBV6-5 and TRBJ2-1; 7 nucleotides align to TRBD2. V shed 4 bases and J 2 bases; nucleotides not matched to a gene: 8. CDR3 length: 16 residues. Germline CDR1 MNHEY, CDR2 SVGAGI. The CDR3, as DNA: TGTGCCAGCAGTTCCGCCCTAGCGGAAACCTACAATGAGCAGTTCTTC. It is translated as CASSSALAETYNEQFF.

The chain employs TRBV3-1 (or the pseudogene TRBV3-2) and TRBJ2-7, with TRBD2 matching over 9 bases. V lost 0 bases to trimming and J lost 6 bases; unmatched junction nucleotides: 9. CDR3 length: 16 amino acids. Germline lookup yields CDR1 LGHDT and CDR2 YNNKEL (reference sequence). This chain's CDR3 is CASSQDLGSGRVEQYF. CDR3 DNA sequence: TGTGCCAGCAGCCAAGATCTTGGTAGCGGGAGAGTCGAGCAGTACTTC.

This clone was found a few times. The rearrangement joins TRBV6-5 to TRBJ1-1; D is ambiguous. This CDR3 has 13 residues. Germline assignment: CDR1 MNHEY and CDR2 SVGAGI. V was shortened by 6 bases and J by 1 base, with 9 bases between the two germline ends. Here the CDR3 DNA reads TGTGCCAGCAGCCCCTCTGAGAACACTGAAGCTTTCTTT. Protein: CASSPSENTEAFF.

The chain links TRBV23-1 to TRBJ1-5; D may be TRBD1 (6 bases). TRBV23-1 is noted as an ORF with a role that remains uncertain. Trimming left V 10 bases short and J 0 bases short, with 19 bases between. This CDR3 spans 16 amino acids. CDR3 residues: CATKTGYAYSNQPQHF. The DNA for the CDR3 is TGCGCCACCAAGACAGGCTACGCATATAGCAATCAGCCCCAGCATTTT.

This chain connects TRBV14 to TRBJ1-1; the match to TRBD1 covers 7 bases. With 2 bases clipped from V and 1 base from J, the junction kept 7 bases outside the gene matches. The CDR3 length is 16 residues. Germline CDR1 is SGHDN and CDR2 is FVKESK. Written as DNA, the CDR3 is TGTGCCAGCAGCCAACAGGCAGGGGGGTGGAACACTGAAGCTTTCTTT. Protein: CASSQQAGGWNTEAFF.

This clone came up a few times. The CDR3 sequence: CASRRQGSYEQYF. The DNA of the CDR3 is TGTGCCAGCAGGCGACAGGGATCCTACGAGCAGTACTTC. The rearrangement links TRBV2 to TRBJ2-7; TRBD1 matches at 7 bases. Trimming cost V 6 bases and J 1 base; bases outside gene matches: 3. The CDR3 covers 13 residues. In germline, CDR1 is SNHLY, CDR2 FYNNEI. Full variable domain (outside the CDR3, taken from reference TRBV2 and TRBJ2-7): EPEVTQTPSHQVTQMGQEVILRCVPISNHLYFYWYRQILGQKVEFLVSFYNNEISEKSEIFDDQFSVERPDGSNFTLKIRSTKLEDSAMYFCASRRQGSYEQYFGPGTRLTVT.

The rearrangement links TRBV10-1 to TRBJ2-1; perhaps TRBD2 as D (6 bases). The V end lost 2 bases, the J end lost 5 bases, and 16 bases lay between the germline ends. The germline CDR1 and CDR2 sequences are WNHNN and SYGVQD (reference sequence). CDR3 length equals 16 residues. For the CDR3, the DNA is TGCGCCAGCAGTGAGAGGGCGCTAGCGCTGAACAATGAGCAGTTCTTC. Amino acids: CASSERALALNNEQFF.

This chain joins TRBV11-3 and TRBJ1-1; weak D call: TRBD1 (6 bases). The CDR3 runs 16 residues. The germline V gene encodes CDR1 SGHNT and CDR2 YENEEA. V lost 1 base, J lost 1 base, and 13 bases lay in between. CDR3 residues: CASSLGLGQQNTEAFF. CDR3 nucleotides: TGTGCCAGCAGCTTAGGTTTGGGACAACAGAACACTGAAGCTTTCTTT.

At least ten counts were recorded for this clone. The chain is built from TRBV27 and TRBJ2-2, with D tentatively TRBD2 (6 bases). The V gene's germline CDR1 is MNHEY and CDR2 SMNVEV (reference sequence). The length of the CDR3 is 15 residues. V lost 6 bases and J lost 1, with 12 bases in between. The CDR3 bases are TGTGCCAGCAGGGGGTTAGCGGTGAACACCGGGGAGCTGTTTTTT. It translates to CASRGLAVNTGELFF.